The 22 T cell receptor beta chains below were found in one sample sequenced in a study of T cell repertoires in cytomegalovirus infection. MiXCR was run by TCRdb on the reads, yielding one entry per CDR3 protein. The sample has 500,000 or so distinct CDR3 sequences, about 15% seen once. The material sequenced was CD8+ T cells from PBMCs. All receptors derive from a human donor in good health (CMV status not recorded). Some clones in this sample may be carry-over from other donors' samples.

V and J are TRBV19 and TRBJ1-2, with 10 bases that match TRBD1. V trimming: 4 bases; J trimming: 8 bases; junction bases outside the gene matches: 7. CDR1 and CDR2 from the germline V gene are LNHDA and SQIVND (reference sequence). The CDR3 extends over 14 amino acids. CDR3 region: CASSTYDRGHGYTF. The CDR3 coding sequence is TGTGCCAGTAGTACCTACGACAGGGGGCACGGCTACACCTTC.

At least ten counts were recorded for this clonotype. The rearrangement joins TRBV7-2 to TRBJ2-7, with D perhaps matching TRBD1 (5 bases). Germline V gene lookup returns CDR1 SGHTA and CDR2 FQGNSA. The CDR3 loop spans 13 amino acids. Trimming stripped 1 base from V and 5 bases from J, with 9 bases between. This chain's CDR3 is CASSLGGENEQYF. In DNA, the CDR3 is TGTGCCAGCAGCTTAGGGGGCGAGAACGAGCAGTACTTC.

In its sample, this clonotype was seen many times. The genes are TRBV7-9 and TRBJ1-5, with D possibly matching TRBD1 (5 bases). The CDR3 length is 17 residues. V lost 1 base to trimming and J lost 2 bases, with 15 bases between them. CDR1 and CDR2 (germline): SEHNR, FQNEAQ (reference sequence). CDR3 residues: CASSLGGIGAGNQPQHF. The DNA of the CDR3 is TGTGCCAGCAGCTTAGGGGGGATAGGGGCCGGCAATCAGCCCCAGCATTTT.

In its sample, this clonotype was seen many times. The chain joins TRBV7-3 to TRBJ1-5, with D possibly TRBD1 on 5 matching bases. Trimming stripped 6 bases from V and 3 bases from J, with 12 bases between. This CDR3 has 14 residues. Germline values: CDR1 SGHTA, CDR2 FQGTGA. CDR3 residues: CASSDGGFNQPQHF. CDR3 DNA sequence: TGTGCCAGCAGTGACGGGGGATTCAATCAGCCCCAGCATTTT.

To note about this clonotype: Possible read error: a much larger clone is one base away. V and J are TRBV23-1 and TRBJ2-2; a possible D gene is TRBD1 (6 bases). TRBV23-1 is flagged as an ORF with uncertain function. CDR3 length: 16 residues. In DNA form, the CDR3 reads TGCGCCAGCAGTCAAGGCTACTTGGACAGCACCGGGGAGCTGTCTTTT. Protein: CASSQGYLDSTGELSF.

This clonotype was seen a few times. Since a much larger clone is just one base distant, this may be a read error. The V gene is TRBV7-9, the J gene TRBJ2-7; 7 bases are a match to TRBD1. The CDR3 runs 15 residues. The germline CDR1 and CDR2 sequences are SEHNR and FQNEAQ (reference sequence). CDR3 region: CAGSPGQVYSYEQYF. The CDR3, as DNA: TGTGCCGGCAGCCCCGGACAGGTCTACTCCTACGAGCAGTACTTC.

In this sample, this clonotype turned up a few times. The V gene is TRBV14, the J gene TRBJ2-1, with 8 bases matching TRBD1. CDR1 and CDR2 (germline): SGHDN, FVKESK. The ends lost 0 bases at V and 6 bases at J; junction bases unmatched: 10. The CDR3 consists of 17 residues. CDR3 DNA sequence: TGTGCCAGCAGCCAAGATGACGAGACAGGGGCATTCAATGAGCAGTTCTTC. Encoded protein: CASSQDDETGAFNEQFF.

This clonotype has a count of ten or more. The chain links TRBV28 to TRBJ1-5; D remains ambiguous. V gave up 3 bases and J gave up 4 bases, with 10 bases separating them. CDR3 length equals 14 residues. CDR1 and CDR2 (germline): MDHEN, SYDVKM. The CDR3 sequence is CASSFYDPNQPQHF. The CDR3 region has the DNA TGTGCCAGCAGTTTTTATGACCCGAATCAGCCCCAGCATTTT.

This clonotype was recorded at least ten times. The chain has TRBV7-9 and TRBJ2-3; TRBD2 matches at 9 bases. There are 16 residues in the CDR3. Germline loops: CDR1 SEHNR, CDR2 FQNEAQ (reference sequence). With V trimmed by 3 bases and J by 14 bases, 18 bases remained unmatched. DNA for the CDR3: TGTGCCAGCAGCTTCCTAGCGGGGACGGCGGGGACCCGGAGGTATTTT. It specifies CASSFLAGTAGTRRYF.

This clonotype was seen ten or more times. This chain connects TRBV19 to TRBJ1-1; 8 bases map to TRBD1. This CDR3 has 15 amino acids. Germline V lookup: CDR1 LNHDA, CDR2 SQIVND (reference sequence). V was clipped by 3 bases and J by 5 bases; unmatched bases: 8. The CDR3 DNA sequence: TGTGCCAGTAGTATCTCCTGGACAGGGAGGACTGAAGCTTTCTTT. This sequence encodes CASSISWTGRTEAFF.

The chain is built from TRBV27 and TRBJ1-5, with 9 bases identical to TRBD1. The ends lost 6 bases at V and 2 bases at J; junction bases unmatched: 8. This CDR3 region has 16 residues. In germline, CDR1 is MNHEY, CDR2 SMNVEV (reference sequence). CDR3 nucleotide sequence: TGTGCCAGCAGAGTACTGACAGGGGGTGGCAATCAGCCCCAGCATTTT. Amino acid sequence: CASRVLTGGGNQPQHF.

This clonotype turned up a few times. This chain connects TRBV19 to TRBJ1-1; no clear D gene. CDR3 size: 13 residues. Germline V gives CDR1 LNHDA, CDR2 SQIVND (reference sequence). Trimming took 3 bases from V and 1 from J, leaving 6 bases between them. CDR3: CASSIPSNTEAFF. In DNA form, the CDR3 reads TGTGCCAGTAGTATCCCGTCGAACACTGAAGCTTTCTTT.

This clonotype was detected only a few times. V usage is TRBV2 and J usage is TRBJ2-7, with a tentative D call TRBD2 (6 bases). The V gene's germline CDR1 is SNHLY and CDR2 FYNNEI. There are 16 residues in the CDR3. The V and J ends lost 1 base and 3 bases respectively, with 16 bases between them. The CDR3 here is CASSEGVAADLYEQYF. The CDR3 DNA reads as TGTGCCAGCAGTGAAGGGGTAGCGGCTGATCTCTACGAGCAGTACTTC.

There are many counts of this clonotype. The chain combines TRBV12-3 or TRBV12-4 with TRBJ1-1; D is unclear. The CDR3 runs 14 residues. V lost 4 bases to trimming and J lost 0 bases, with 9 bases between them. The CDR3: CASSSADVNTEAFF. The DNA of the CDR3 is TGTGCCAGCAGTTCTGCAGACGTGAACACTGAAGCTTTCTTT.

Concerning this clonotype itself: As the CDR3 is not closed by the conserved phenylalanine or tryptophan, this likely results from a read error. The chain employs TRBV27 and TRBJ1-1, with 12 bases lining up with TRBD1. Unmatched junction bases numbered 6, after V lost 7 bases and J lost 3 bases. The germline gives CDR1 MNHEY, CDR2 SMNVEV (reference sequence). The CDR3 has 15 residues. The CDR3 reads CASNRDRGRYTEAFL. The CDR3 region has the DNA TGTGCCAGCAACCGGGACAGGGGGCGTTACACTGAAGCTTTCTTG.

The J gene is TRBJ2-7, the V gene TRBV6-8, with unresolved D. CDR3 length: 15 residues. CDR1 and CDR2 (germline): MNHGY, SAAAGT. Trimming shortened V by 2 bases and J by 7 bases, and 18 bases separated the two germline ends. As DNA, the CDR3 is TGTGCCAGCAGTTACGGTGGAAGCTCCTACAATGAGCAGTACTTC. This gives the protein CASSYGGSSYNEQYF.

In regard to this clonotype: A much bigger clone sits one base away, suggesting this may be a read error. The CDR3, as DNA: TGTGCCAGCAGTTACTCGCAGCGGGAGGCCCCAGAGACCCAGTGCTTC. The encoded protein is CASSYSQREAPETQCF. V usage is TRBV6-5 and J usage is TRBJ2-5; 9 bases fit TRBD2. CDR1 and CDR2 from the germline V gene are MNHEY and SVGAGI. The length of the CDR3 is 16 residues.

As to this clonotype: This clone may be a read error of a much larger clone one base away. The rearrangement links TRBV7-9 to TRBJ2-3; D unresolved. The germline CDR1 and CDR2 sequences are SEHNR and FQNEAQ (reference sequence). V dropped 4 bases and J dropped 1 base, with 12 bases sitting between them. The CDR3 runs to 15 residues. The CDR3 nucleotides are TGTGCCAGCAGCTCTCGAGTAACCCGCACAGATACGCAGTATTTT. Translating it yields CASSSRVTRTDTQYF.

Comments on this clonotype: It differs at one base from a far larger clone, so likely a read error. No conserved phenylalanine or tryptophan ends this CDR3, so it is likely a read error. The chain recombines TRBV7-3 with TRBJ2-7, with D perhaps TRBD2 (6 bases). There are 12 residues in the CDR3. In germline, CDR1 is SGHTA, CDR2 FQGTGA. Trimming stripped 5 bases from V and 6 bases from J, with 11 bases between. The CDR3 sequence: CASSLSGGEQYL. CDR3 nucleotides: TGTGCCAGCAGCCTCTCCGGGGGCGAGCAGTACCTC.

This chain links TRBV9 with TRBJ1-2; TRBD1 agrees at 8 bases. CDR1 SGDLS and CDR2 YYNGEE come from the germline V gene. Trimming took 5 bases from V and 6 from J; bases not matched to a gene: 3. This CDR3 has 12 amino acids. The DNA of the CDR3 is TGTGCCAGCAGGGACAGGGCGCATGGCTACACCTTC. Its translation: CASRDRAHGYTF.

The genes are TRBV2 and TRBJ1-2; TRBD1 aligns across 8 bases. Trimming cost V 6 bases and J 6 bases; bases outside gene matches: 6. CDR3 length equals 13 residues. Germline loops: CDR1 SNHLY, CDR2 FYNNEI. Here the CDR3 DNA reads TGTGCCAGCAGAGAGACAGGGGCTGATGGCTACACCTTC. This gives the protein CASRETGADGYTF. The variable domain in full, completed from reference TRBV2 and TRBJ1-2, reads EPEVTQTPSHQVTQMGQEVILRCVPISNHLYFYWYRQILGQKVEFLVSFYNNEISEKSEIFDDQFSVERPDGSNFTLKIRSTKLEDSAMYFCASRETGADGYTFGSGTRLTVV.

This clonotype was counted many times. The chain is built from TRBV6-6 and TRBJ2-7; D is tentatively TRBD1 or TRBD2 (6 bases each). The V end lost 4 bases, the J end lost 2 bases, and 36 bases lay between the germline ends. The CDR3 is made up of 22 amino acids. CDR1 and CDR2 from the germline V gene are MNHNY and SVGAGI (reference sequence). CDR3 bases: TGTGCCAGCAGTTCCCCGGGGGCAGGGCGAGACCCAAGAGGAGGATTCACCTACGAGCAGTACTTC. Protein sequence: CASSSPGAGRDPRGGFTYEQYF.